The rows below give T cell receptor beta chains drawn from one sample of a study of T-cell reconstitution after alpha-beta-depleted transplantation in children. MiXCR was run by TCRdb on the PCR reads, yielding one entry per CDR3 protein. The profile shows hundreds of thousands of distinct CDR3 sequences, roughly 15% of them singletons. The input for sequencing was PBMCs, mostly from graft donor cells, taken 360 days after TCRalphabeta/CD19-depleted stem cell transplant. The receptor source for this set is a male patient aged 2-9 years who had a stem cell transplant for acute lymphoblastic leukemia, so the T cells may come from the graft donor. The CDR3 runs from the conserved cysteine through the conserved F or W. The D gene is left open where the match is weak. Clone size is given for some rows only: seen once, a few or many times, or a class if the clone is expanded.

j_call: TRBJ1-1
clone_size: -
v_call: TRBV11-2
d_call: -
cdr3_length: 15
cdr3_aa: CASSRGVGVNTEAFF
cdr3_nt: TGTGCCAGCAGCCGTGGTGTAGGAGTGAACACTGAAGCTTTCTTT

j_call: TRBJ2-2
clone_size: few
v_call: TRBV28
d_call: TRBD2
cdr3_length: 17
cdr3_aa: CASKVAGILRNTGELFF
cdr3_nt: TGTGCCAGCAAGGTAGCGGGTATTTTAAGGAACACCGGGGAGCTGTTTTTT

j_call: TRBJ2-3
clone_size: few
v_call: TRBV6-1
d_call: TRBD1
cdr3_length: 13
cdr3_aa: CASSPGTGDTQYF
cdr3_nt: TGTGCCAGCAGCCCCGGGACAGGTGATACGCAGTATTTT

j_call: TRBJ1-1
clone_size: -
v_call: TRBV9
d_call: -
cdr3_length: 13
cdr3_aa: CASSPGANTEAFF
cdr3_nt: TGTGCCAGCAGCCCTGGGGCGAACACTGAAGCTTTCTTT

j_call: TRBJ1-4
clone_size: many
v_call: TRBV20-1
d_call: -
cdr3_length: 14
cdr3_aa: CSAREIVLGEKLFF
cdr3_nt: TGCAGTGCTAGAGAGATAGTCCTAGGGGAAAAACTGTTTTTT

j_call: TRBJ1-3
clone_size: -
v_call: TRBV5-1
d_call: -
cdr3_length: 16
cdr3_aa: CASSVGKAGDGNTIYF
cdr3_nt: TGCGCCAGCAGCGTTGGAAAAGCGGGAGACGGAAACACCATATATTTT

j_call: TRBJ1-5
clone_size: many
v_call: TRBV10-3
d_call: -
cdr3_length: 15
cdr3_aa: CAISDRGDSNQPQHF
cdr3_nt: TGTGCCATCAGTGACAGGGGTGATAGCAATCAGCCCCAGCATTTT

j_call: TRBJ2-3
clone_size: few
v_call: TRBV5-1
d_call: TRBD1
cdr3_length: 15
cdr3_aa: CASSSDRGNTDTQYF
cdr3_nt: TGCGCCAGCAGCTCGGACAGGGGGAACACAGATACGCAGTATTTT

j_call: TRBJ2-1
clone_size: few
v_call: TRBV9
d_call: -
cdr3_length: 14
cdr3_aa: CASSVQGSYNEQFF
cdr3_nt: TGTGCCAGCAGCGTGCAGGGCTCCTACAATGAGCAGTTCTTC

j_call: TRBJ2-1
clone_size: -
v_call: TRBV6-1
d_call: -
cdr3_length: 14
cdr3_aa: CASMVGRPSNEQFF
cdr3_nt: TGTGCCAGTATGGTGGGACGCCCTAGCAATGAGCAGTTCTTC

j_call: TRBJ2-1
clone_size: -
v_call: TRBV25-1
d_call: TRBD2
cdr3_length: 14
cdr3_aa: CASSDSGVNNEQFF
cdr3_nt: TGTGCCAGCAGTGATAGCGGGGTTAACAATGAGCAGTTCTTC

j_call: TRBJ2-3
clone_size: -
v_call: TRBV12-3/TRBV12-4
d_call: -
cdr3_length: 17
cdr3_aa: CASSNIGRGWKADTQYF
cdr3_nt: TGTGCCAGCAGCAACATAGGACGGGGGTGGAAGGCAGATACGCAGTATTTT

j_call: TRBJ2-7
clone_size: few
v_call: TRBV20-1
d_call: -
cdr3_length: 16
cdr3_aa: CSARAIGVAGVYEQYF
cdr3_nt: TGCAGTGCTAGAGCAATCGGAGTAGCAGGGGTCTACGAGCAGTACTTC

j_call: TRBJ1-5
clone_size: few
v_call: TRBV20-1
d_call: -
cdr3_length: 13
cdr3_aa: CSAGGGPNQPQHF
cdr3_nt: TGCAGTGCTGGGGGGGGGCCTAATCAGCCCCAGCATTTT

j_call: TRBJ2-5
clone_size: -
v_call: TRBV5-1
d_call: -
cdr3_length: 15
cdr3_aa: CASSLGPGNQETQYF
cdr3_nt: TGCGCCAGCAGCTTGGGACCAGGAAACCAAGAGACCCAGTACTTC

j_call: TRBJ2-4
clone_size: many
v_call: TRBV10-2
d_call: TRBD1
cdr3_length: 15
cdr3_aa: CASSPFPGGQNIQYF
cdr3_nt: TGCGCCAGCAGTCCATTCCCAGGGGGCCAAAACATTCAGTACTTC

j_call: TRBJ2-7
clone_size: -
v_call: TRBV7-2
d_call: TRBD2
cdr3_length: 15
cdr3_aa: CASSHAGGSSYEQYF
cdr3_nt: TGTGCCAGCAGCCACGCGGGGGGCAGCTCCTACGAGCAGTACTTC

j_call: TRBJ2-7
clone_size: few
v_call: TRBV7-2
d_call: TRBD2
cdr3_length: 16
cdr3_aa: CASSLEVLAGYYEQYF
cdr3_nt: TGTGCCAGCAGCTTAGAAGTACTAGCGGGATACTACGAGCAGTACTTC

j_call: TRBJ2-1
clone_size: -
v_call: TRBV7-7
d_call: -
cdr3_length: 15
cdr3_aa: CASSKDRSHWDEQFF
cdr3_nt: TGTGCCAGCAGCAAAGACCGGTCGCACTGGGATGAGCAGTTCTTC

j_call: TRBJ2-2
clone_size: few
v_call: TRBV7-8
d_call: -
cdr3_length: 16
cdr3_aa: CASTYSGPWHTGELFF
cdr3_nt: TGTGCCAGCACCTATTCGGGACCCTGGCACACCGGGGAGCTGTTTTTT

j_call: TRBJ2-5
clone_size: -
v_call: TRBV20-1
d_call: TRBD2
cdr3_length: 13
cdr3_aa: CSAAGLQQETQYF
cdr3_nt: TGCAGTGCTGCGGGACTACAACAAGAGACCCAGTACTTC

j_call: TRBJ1-6
clone_size: few
v_call: TRBV28
d_call: -
cdr3_length: 16
cdr3_aa: CASSLDPGTYNSPLHF
cdr3_nt: TGTGCCAGCAGCCTGGACCCGGGGACCTATAATTCACCCCTCCACTTT

j_call: TRBJ2-1
clone_size: -
v_call: TRBV4-3
d_call: TRBD2
cdr3_length: 16
cdr3_aa: CASSQDSGSSYNEQFF
cdr3_nt: TGCGCCAGCAGCCAAGATAGCGGGAGCTCCTACAATGAGCAGTTCTTC

j_call: TRBJ1-1
clone_size: few
v_call: TRBV27
d_call: -
cdr3_length: 14
cdr3_aa: CASSLGVMNTEAFF
cdr3_nt: TGTGCCAGCAGTTTGGGGGTTATGAACACTGAAGCTTTCTTT

j_call: TRBJ2-7
clone_size: few
v_call: TRBV6-2/TRBV6-3
d_call: TRBD2
cdr3_length: 15
cdr3_aa: CASSTGLAFAYEQYF
cdr3_nt: TGTGCCAGCAGTACTGGACTAGCTTTCGCCTACGAGCAGTACTTC

j_call: TRBJ2-1
clone_size: once
v_call: TRBV5-1
d_call: -
cdr3_length: 11
cdr3_aa: CASSQDYEQFF
cdr3_nt: TGCGCCAGCAGTCAGGACTATGAGCAGTTCTTC

j_call: TRBJ2-7
clone_size: many
v_call: TRBV20-1
d_call: -
cdr3_length: 15
cdr3_aa: CSAIGDLYPSYEQYF
cdr3_nt: TGCAGTGCTATCGGCGATCTATACCCTTCCTACGAGCAGTACTTC

j_call: TRBJ1-1
clone_size: -
v_call: TRBV29-1
d_call: -
cdr3_length: 12
cdr3_aa: CSVGVGHTEAFF
cdr3_nt: TGCAGCGTTGGCGTAGGGCACACTGAAGCTTTCTTT

j_call: TRBJ2-5
clone_size: many
v_call: TRBV10-3
d_call: TRBD2
cdr3_length: 15
cdr3_aa: CAISESPSGKETQYF
cdr3_nt: TGTGCCATCAGTGAGTCCCCTAGCGGAAAAGAGACCCAGTACTTC

j_call: TRBJ2-1
clone_size: -
v_call: TRBV6-5
d_call: -
cdr3_length: 16
cdr3_aa: CASSYSSRFSINEQFF
cdr3_nt: TGTGCCAGCAGTTACTCGAGTAGGTTTAGCATCAATGAGCAGTTCTTC

j_call: TRBJ1-1
clone_size: -
v_call: TRBV2
d_call: -
cdr3_length: 15
cdr3_aa: CASSLTGSPNTEAFF
cdr3_nt: TGTGCCAGCAGTCTCACAGGGAGCCCGAACACTGAAGCTTTCTTT

j_call: TRBJ1-5
clone_size: few
v_call: TRBV11-2
d_call: TRBD1
cdr3_length: 16
cdr3_aa: CASSQQATGNNQPQHF
cdr3_nt: TGTGCCAGCAGCCAACAGGCGACAGGGAACAATCAGCCCCAGCATTTT

j_call: TRBJ2-1
clone_size: few
v_call: TRBV11-2
d_call: -
cdr3_length: 13
cdr3_aa: CASSLDPGNEQFF
cdr3_nt: TGTGCCAGCAGCTTAGACCCGGGGAATGAGCAGTTCTTC

j_call: TRBJ2-2
clone_size: once
v_call: TRBV6-1
d_call: TRBD2
cdr3_length: 14
cdr3_aa: CAAWGLDTTGELFF
cdr3_nt: TGTGCCGCTTGGGGACTAGATACCACCGGGGAGCTGTTTTTT

j_call: TRBJ2-5
clone_size: -
v_call: TRBV12-3/TRBV12-4
d_call: -
cdr3_length: 14
cdr3_aa: CASTKTGTGETQYF
cdr3_nt: TGTGCCAGCACCAAAACAGGGACTGGGGAGACCCAGTACTTC

j_call: TRBJ2-7
clone_size: few
v_call: TRBV12-3/TRBV12-4
d_call: TRBD2
cdr3_length: 16
cdr3_aa: CASSFRLAGGSYEQYF
cdr3_nt: TGTGCCAGCAGTTTCCGACTAGCGGGGGGCTCCTACGAGCAGTACTTC

j_call: TRBJ2-7
clone_size: -
v_call: TRBV27
d_call: -
cdr3_length: 15
cdr3_aa: CASSWGRDASYEQYF
cdr3_nt: TGTGCCAGCAGTTGGGGCAGGGATGCATCCTACGAGCAGTACTTC

j_call: TRBJ2-3
clone_size: many
v_call: TRBV20-1
d_call: TRBD2
cdr3_length: 16
cdr3_aa: CSVRAPSGGLTDTQYF
cdr3_nt: TGCAGTGTCAGAGCCCCTAGCGGGGGCCTCACAGATACGCAGTATTTT

j_call: TRBJ1-5
clone_size: -
v_call: TRBV9
d_call: -
cdr3_length: 14
cdr3_aa: CASSQDYSNQPQHF
cdr3_nt: TGTGCCAGCAGCCAGGACTATAGCAATCAGCCCCAGCATTTT

j_call: TRBJ2-2
clone_size: many
v_call: TRBV12-3/TRBV12-4
d_call: -
cdr3_length: 14
cdr3_aa: CASSLTRLTGELFF
cdr3_nt: TGTGCCAGCAGTCTAACTAGGCTCACCGGGGAGCTGTTTTTT

j_call: TRBJ2-1
clone_size: few
v_call: TRBV11-3
d_call: TRBD1
cdr3_length: 15
cdr3_aa: CASSLGQEEYNEQFF
cdr3_nt: TGTGCCAGCAGCCTCGGACAGGAAGAATACAATGAGCAGTTCTTC

j_call: TRBJ1-4
clone_size: few
v_call: TRBV6-6
d_call: -
cdr3_length: 17
cdr3_aa: CASSHPFRGTTNEKLFF
cdr3_nt: TGTGCCAGCAGCCACCCTTTTAGGGGAACGACTAATGAAAAACTGTTTTTT

j_call: TRBJ2-2
clone_size: few
v_call: TRBV7-2
d_call: -
cdr3_length: 16
cdr3_aa: CASSPRGTANTGELFF
cdr3_nt: TGTGCCAGCAGCCCCCGCGGGACAGCGAACACCGGGGAGCTGTTTTTT

j_call: TRBJ2-7
clone_size: -
v_call: TRBV7-2
d_call: -
cdr3_length: 13
cdr3_aa: CASSLGGNHEQYF
cdr3_nt: TGTGCCAGCAGCTTAGGAGGGAACCACGAGCAGTACTTC

j_call: TRBJ1-1
clone_size: -
v_call: TRBV12-3/TRBV12-4
d_call: -
cdr3_length: 14
cdr3_aa: CASSLNGLNTEAFF
cdr3_nt: TGTGCCAGCAGTTTAAATGGTCTGAACACTGAAGCTTTCTTT

j_call: TRBJ2-7
clone_size: few
v_call: TRBV7-2
d_call: -
cdr3_length: 15
cdr3_aa: CASSLGGVGGYEQYF
cdr3_nt: TGTGCCAGCAGCTTAGGTGGGGTAGGCGGGTACGAGCAGTACTTC